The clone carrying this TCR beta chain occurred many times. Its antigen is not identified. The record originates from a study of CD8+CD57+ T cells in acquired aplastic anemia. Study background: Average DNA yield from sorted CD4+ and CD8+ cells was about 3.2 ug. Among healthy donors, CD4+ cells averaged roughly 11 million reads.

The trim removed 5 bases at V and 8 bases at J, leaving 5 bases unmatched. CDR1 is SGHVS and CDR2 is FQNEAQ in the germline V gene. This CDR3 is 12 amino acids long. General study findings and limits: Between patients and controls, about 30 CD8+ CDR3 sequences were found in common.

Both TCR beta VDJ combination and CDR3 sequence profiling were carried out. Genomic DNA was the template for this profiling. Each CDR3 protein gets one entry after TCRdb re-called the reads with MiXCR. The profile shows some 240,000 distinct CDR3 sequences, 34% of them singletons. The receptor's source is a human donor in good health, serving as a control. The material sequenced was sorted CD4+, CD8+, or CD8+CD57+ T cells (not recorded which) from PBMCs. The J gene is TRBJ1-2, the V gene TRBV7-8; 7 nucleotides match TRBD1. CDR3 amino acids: CASSEDRRGYTF. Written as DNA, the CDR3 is TGTGCCAGCAGCGAGGACAGGAGGGGCTACACCTTC.